This TCR beta chain was sequenced for a study of shared clonotypes between healthy human individuals. Across the whole study: Each donor had three CD4 naive, three CD4 memory, two CD8 naive and one CD8 memory plate.

In the CD4+ fraction, cells were divided into CD45RA+ naive and CD45RA-negative memory subsets. CDR1 and CDR2 from the germline V gene are KGHSH and LQKENI. The length of the CDR3 is 17 residues. V gave up 0 bases and J gave up 1 base; unmatched junction bases: 5. Sorted-subset replicate PCR reactions contained 200 to 250 ng DNA, corresponding to some 29,000 T cell genomes. Per the original data handling: ImmunoSEQ sequences covered only the junction and lacked quality scores; filtering therefore differed. Using immunoSEQ multiplex PCR, the repertoire was profiled, and TCRdb retains in-frame clones only, with some absent. Clone size and the V and J calls come from that table; the DNA yielded D and trimming. Found here are about 1,500,000 clones, roughly 96% of them singletons; the top ten hold 0.95% to 1.5%.

The sequence derives from a young man in good health. J is TRBJ2-3 and V is TRBV18; TRBD2 matches 9 bases. The sample was naive CD4+ T cells sorted from blood. As for subset: CD45RA+ positively selected. Here the CDR3 DNA reads TGTGCCAGCTCACCACCGGCGGGAGGGAAAGGCACAGATACGCAGTATTTT. This gives the protein CASSPPAGGKGTDTQYF.